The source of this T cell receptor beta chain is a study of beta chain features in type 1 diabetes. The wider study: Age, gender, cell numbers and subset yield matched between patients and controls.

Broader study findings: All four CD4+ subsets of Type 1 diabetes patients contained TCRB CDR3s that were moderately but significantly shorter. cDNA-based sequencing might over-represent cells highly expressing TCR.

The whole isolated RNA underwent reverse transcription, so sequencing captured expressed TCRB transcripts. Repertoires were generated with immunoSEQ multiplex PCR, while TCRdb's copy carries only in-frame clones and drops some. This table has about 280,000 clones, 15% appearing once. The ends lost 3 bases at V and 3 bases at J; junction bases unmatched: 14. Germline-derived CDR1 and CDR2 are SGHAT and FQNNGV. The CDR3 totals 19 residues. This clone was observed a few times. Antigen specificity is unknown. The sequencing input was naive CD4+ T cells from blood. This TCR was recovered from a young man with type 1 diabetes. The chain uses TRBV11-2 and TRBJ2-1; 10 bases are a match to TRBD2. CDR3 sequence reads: CASSFRGYGTSGNYNEQFF. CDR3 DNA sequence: TGTGCCAGCAGCTTTCGGGGATATGGAACTAGCGGGAACTACAATGAGCAGTTCTTC.